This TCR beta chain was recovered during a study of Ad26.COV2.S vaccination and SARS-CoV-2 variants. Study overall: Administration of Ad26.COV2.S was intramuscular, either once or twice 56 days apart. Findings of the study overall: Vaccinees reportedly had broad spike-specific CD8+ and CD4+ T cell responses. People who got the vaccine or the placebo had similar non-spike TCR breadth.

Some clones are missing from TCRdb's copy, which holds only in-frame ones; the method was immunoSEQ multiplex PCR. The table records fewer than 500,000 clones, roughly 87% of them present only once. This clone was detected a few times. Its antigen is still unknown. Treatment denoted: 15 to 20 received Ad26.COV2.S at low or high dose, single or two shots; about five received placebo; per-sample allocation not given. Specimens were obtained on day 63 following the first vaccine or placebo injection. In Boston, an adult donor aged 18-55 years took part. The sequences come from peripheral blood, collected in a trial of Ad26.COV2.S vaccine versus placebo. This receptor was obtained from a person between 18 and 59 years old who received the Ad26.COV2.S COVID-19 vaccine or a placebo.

In DNA form, the CDR3 reads TGTGCCAGCAGTATCGGACAGGGTGGCTCTGGAAACACCATATATTTT. Protein product: CASSIGQGGSGNTIYF. The chain recombines TRBV28 with TRBJ1-3, with 8 bases lining up with TRBD1. The CDR3 spans 16 residues. The germline gives CDR1 MDHEN, CDR2 SYDVKM. Trimming took 5 bases from V and 0 from J; bases not matched to a gene: 6.